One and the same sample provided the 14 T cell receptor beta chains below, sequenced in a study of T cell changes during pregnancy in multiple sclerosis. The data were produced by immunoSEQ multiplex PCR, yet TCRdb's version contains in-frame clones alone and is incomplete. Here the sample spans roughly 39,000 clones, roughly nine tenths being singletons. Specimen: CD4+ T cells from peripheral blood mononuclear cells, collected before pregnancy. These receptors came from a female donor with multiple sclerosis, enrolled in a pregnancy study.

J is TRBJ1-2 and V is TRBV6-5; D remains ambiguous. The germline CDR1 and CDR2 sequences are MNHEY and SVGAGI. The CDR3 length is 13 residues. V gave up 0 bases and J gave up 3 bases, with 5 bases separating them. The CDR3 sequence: CASSYSVDYGYTF. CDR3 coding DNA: TGTGCCAGCAGTTACTCGGTAGACTATGGCTACACCTTC.

As DNA, the CDR3 is TGCGCCAGCAGCCAAGATCACAGGTACTCTGGAAACACCATATATTTT. Protein sequence: CASSQDHRYSGNTIYF. This rearrangement joins TRBV4-3 to TRBJ1-3; maybe TRBD1 (5 bases). Trimming left V 0 bases short and J 0 bases short, with 9 bases between. The CDR3 has 16 residues. Germline CDR1 LGHNA, CDR2 YSLEER.

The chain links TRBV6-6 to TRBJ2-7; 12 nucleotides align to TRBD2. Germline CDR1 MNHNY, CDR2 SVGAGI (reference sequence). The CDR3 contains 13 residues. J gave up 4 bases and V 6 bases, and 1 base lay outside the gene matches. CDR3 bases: TGTGCCAGCAGGACTAGCGGGAGTTACGAGCAGTACTTC. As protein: CASRTSGSYEQYF.

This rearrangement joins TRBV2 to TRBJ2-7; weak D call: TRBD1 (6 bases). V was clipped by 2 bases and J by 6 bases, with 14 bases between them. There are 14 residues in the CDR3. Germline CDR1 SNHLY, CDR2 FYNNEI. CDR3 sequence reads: CASSEQGLLSEQYF. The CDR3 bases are TGTGCCAGCAGTGAACAGGGGCTTTTATCCGAGCAGTACTTC. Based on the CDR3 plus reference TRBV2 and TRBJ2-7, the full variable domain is EPEVTQTPSHQVTQMGQEVILRCVPISNHLYFYWYRQILGQKVEFLVSFYNNEISEKSEIFDDQFSVERPDGSNFTLKIRSTKLEDSAMYFCASSEQGLLSEQYFGPGTRLTVT.

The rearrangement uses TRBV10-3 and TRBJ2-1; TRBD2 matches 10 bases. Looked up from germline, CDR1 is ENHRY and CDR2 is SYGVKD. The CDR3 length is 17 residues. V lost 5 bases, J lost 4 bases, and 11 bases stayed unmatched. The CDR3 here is CAISNGLAARRYNEQFF. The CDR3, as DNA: TGTGCCATCAGTAACGGACTAGCGGCTAGAAGGTACAATGAGCAGTTCTTC.

The CDR3 nucleotides are TGTGCCAGCAGCTTGACAGGACTAGCGGGCTCCAAGTTCTTC. Its protein is CASSLTGLAGSKFF. The chain couples TRBV5-4 to TRBJ2-1; 11 bases map to TRBD2. Germline CDR1 reads SGHNT; CDR2 reads YYREEE (reference sequence). The CDR3 totals 14 residues. Germline trimming cut 1 base from V and 14 bases from J; bases unmatched to any gene: 8.

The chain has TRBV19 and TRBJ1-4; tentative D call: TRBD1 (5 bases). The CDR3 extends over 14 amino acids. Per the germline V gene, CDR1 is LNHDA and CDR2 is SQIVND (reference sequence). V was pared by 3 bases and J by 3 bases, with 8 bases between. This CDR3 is CASSITGPNEKLFF. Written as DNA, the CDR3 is TGTGCCAGTAGTATCACAGGACCTAATGAAAAACTGTTTTTT.

This CDR3 is CASSENGRQGEQYF. CDR3 nucleotide sequence: TGTGCCAGCAGTGAAAACGGGAGGCAGGGCGAGCAGTACTTC. This chain links TRBV6-1 with TRBJ2-7; TRBD2 matches 7 bases. V dropped 2 bases and J dropped 6; count of bases not matched to a gene: 7. Germline values: CDR1 MNHNS, CDR2 SASEGT. CDR3 length equals 14 residues.

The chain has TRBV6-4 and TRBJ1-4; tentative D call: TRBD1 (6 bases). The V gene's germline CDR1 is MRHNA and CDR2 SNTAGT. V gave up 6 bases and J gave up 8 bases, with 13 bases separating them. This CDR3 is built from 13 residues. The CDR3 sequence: CASSQGIWEKLFF. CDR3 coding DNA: TGTGCCAGCAGCCAGGGGATATGGGAAAAACTGTTTTTT.

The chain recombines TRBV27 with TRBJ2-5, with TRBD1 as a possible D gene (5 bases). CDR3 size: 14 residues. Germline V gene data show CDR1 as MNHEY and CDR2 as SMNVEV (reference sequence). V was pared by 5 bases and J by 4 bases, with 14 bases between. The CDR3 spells CASSRTGAVETQYF. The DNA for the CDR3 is TGTGCCAGCAGTCGCACTGGGGCGGTAGAGACCCAGTACTTC.

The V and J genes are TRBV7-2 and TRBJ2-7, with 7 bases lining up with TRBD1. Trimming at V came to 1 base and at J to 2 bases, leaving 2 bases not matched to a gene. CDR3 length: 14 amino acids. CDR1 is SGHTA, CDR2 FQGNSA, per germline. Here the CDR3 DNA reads TGTGCCAGCAGCTTAGGGGACAGAACCTACGAGCAGTACTTC. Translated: CASSLGDRTYEQYF.

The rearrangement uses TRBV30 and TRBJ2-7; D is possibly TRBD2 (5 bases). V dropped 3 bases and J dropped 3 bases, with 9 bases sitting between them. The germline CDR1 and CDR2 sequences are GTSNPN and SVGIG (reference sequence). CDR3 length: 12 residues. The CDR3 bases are TGTGCCTGGAGGCCCGGGGTCTACGAGCAGTACTTC. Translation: CAWRPGVYEQYF. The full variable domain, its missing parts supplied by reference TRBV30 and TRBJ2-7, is SQTIHQWPATLVQPVGSPLSLECTVEGTSNPNLYWYRQAAGRGLQLLFYSVGIGQISSEVPQNLSASRPQDRQFILSSKKLLLSDSGFYLCAWRPGVYEQYFGPGTRLTVT.

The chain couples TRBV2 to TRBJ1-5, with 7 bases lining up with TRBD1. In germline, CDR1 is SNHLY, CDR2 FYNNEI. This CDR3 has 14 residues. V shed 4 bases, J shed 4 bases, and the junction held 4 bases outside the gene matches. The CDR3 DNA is TGTGCCAGCAGTGGTTCAGGGGGGAATCAGCCCCAGCATTTT. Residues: CASSGSGGNQPQHF.

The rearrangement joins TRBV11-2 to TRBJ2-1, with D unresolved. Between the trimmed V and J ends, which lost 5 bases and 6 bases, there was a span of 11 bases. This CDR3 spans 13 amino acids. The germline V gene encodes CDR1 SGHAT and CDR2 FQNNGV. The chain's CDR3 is CASSVDFSNEQFF. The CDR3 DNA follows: TGTGCCAGCAGCGTCGACTTCTCCAATGAGCAGTTCTTC.